The 22 T cell receptor beta chains given below trace back to one sample, sequenced in a study of response to subunit inactivated influenza vaccine. TCRdb passed the RT-PCR reads through MiXCR, listing each CDR3 protein once. The sample carries 650,000 to 850,000 distinct CDR3 sequences, roughly 13% recorded once. The specimen comprised PBMCs from blood, sampled 14 days before vaccination. Source of these receptors: a man aged 45 to 65 who received an inactivated influenza vaccine.

The CDR3 region is CASTGAGENTDTQYF. CDR3 nucleotide sequence: TGTGCCAGCACTGGGGCGGGGGAGAATACAGATACGCAGTATTTT. The rearrangement joins TRBV12-3 or TRBV12-4 to TRBJ2-3, with 7 nucleotides matching TRBD2. The ends lost 7 bases at V and 3 bases at J; junction bases unmatched: 10. The length of the CDR3 is 15 residues.

This clonotype has ten or more counts. The chain uses TRBV7-2 and TRBJ2-4; tentative D call: TRBD2 (5 bases). Germline lookup yields CDR1 SGHTA and CDR2 FQGNSA. The CDR3 loop spans 17 amino acids. Trimming cost V 1 base and J 1 base, with 14 bases left between them. The DNA for the CDR3 is TGTGCCAGCAGCTTAGGGACTCTCTCTTGGGCCAAAAACATTCAGTACTTC. This codes for CASSLGTLSWAKNIQYF.

DNA for the CDR3: TGTGCCAGCAGCTTAGGTCAAGGGGGGGTAGGTGAGCAGTACTTC. Amino acids: CASSLGQGGVGEQYF. The V gene is TRBV7-2, the J gene TRBJ2-7; D might be TRBD2 (7 bases). Germline V CDR1 and CDR2: SGHTA, FQGNSA. V lost 1 base to trimming and J lost 7 bases, with 17 bases between them. The CDR3 contains 15 residues.

Many counts were recorded for this clonotype. The gene calls are TRBV5-1 and TRBJ2-5; D is unclear. Germline assignment: CDR1 SGHRS and CDR2 YFSETQ. The CDR3 spans 15 residues. V shed 4 bases and J shed 1 base, with 14 bases lying between them. The CDR3 sequence: CASSVLSVPQETQYF. CDR3 DNA sequence: TGCGCCAGCAGCGTACTTTCCGTACCCCAAGAGACCCAGTACTTC.

The chain has TRBV10-3 and TRBJ2-1; D call uncertain. The ends were cut back, 0 bases at V and 8 bases at J, with 2 bases in the middle. CDR3 length: 11 residues. The germline CDR1 and CDR2 sequences are ENHRY and SYGVKD. The CDR3 nucleotides are TGTGCCATCAGTGAGTCCCATGAGCAGTTCTTC. It translates to CAISESHEQFF.

In this sample, this clonotype turned up a few times. The chain combines TRBV6-4 with TRBJ2-1; 12 nucleotides agree with TRBD2. CDR1 and CDR2 from the germline V gene are MRHNA and SNTAGT. The CDR3 runs to 16 residues. The V and J ends lost 2 bases and 10 bases, in that order; junction bases with no gene match: 9. CDR3 in DNA: TGTGCCAGCAGTGACCCCCAACTAGCGGGGGGCGGAGAGCAGTTCTTC. It yields the protein CASSDPQLAGGGEQFF.

The CDR3 spells CSARWASGTDTQYF. The CDR3 nucleotides are TGCAGTGCTAGATGGGCTTCTGGCACAGATACGCAGTATTTT. J is TRBJ2-3 and V is TRBV20-1; D is undetermined. CDR1 and CDR2 (germline): DFQATT, SNEGSKA (reference sequence). The V end was cut by 2 bases, the J end by 1 base, with 10 bases between. The CDR3 length is 14 residues.

Concerning this clonotype itself: A much larger clone differs from this one at a single base, so this may be a read error. This chain uses TRBV6-1 with TRBJ1-1; TRBD1 matches 7 bases. The CDR3 is made up of 14 amino acids. The germline CDR1 and CDR2 sequences are MNHNS and SASEGT. CDR3 residues: CAGRPGTANTEAFF. For the CDR3, the DNA is TGTGCCGGCAGACCCGGGACAGCCAACACTGAAGCTTTCTTT.

J is TRBJ1-5 and V is TRBV4-1; D is possibly TRBD1 (5 bases). The CDR3 length is 16 residues. Trimming removed 2 bases at V and 6 bases at J, with 17 bases between. The germline V gene has CDR1 MGHRA and CDR2 YSYEKL. CDR3: CASSQNYQFGAQPQHF. The CDR3 DNA reads TGCGCCAGCAGCCAAAACTACCAGTTTGGGGCTCAGCCCCAGCATTTT.

The V and J genes are TRBV20-1 and TRBJ2-7, with 16 bases matching TRBD2. The V gene's germline CDR1 is DFQATT and CDR2 SNEGSKA (reference sequence). V dropped 5 bases and J dropped 4; count of bases not matched to a gene: 8. This CDR3 has 16 amino acids. The CDR3 DNA reads as TGCAGTGCTCTGGGACTAGCGGGGGGGAATTGGTACGAGCAGTACTTC. It specifies CSALGLAGGNWYEQYF.

This clonotype has a handful of counts. A much larger clone is a single base away; this may be a read error. V gene TRBV7-9 combines with J gene TRBJ2-3; D is undetermined. Germline V lookup: CDR1 SEHNR, CDR2 FQNEAQ (reference sequence). The CDR3 is 12 amino acids. The V end lost 5 bases, the J end lost 2 bases, and 5 bases lay between the germline ends. The DNA for the CDR3 is TGTGCCAGCAGCCACTTCACAGATACGCAGTATTTT. Translating it yields CASSHFTDTQYF.

The CDR3 spells CASTWSGGVGEQYF. CDR3 DNA: TGTGCCAGCACGTGGAGCGGGGGGGTCGGCGAGCAGTACTTC. V and J are TRBV2 and TRBJ2-7; 10 nucleotides align to TRBD2. V gave up 7 bases and J gave up 6 bases; unmatched junction bases: 9. There are 14 residues in the CDR3. The V gene's germline CDR1 is SNHLY and CDR2 FYNNEI.

The gene calls are TRBV5-1 and TRBJ2-3; no firm D call. CDR1 and CDR2 from the germline V gene are SGHRS and YFSETQ. V lost 0 bases to trimming and J lost 0 bases, with 8 bases between them. The CDR3 totals 15 residues. The CDR3 sequence is CASSLAWLSTDTQYF. As DNA, the CDR3 is TGCGCCAGCAGCTTGGCTTGGCTTAGCACAGATACGCAGTATTTT. The full variable domain, its missing parts supplied by reference TRBV5-1 and TRBJ2-3, is KAGVTQTPRYLIKTRGQQVTLSCSPISGHRSVSWYQQTPGQGLQFLFEYFSETQRNKGNFPGRFSGRQFSNSRSEMNVSTLELGDSALYLCASSLAWLSTDTQYFGPGTRLTVL.

A few counts support this clonotype. CDR3 loop: CASSYDRASSGRWQTQYF. Here the CDR3 DNA reads TGTGCCAGCAGCTACGACAGGGCGTCTAGCGGGAGGTGGCAGACCCAGTACTTC. The genes are TRBV28 and TRBJ2-5, with 11 bases that match TRBD2. The CDR3 extends over 18 amino acids. Per the germline V gene, CDR1 is MDHEN and CDR2 is SYDVKM. The V and J ends lost 6 bases and 6 bases, in that order; junction bases with no gene match: 18.

The genes are TRBV20-1 and TRBJ2-1; weak D call: TRBD2 (7 bases). Germline V gene data show CDR1 as DFQATT and CDR2 as SNEGSKA (reference sequence). V lost 0 bases, J lost 12 bases, and 24 bases lay in between. The CDR3 is made up of 16 amino acids. CDR3 residues: CSAREARGATPSGQFF. As DNA, the CDR3 is TGCAGTGCTAGAGAGGCTCGGGGGGCTACCCCCAGTGGGCAGTTCTTC.

The chain links TRBV29-1 to TRBJ2-1, with 14 bases fitting TRBD2. Trimming took 4 bases from V and 7 from J; bases not matched to a gene: 3. Germline V lookup: CDR1 SQVTM, CDR2 ANQGSEA. This CDR3 contains 14 residues. DNA for the CDR3: TGCAGCGTTGCCGGGACTAGCGGGAGTAATGAGCAGTTCTTC. Protein sequence: CSVAGTSGSNEQFF.

This clonotype has a handful of counts. V usage is TRBV18 and J usage is TRBJ2-7, with a possible D match to TRBD1 (5 bases). Germline CDR1 and CDR2: KGHSH and LQKENI. This CDR3 region has 18 residues. Trimming pared 3 bases from V and 0 bases from J, leaving 21 bases between. The CDR3 reads CASSPGLGRDSFSYEQYF. Written as DNA, the CDR3 is TGTGCCAGCTCACCGGGTCTCGGGCGCGACAGCTTCTCCTACGAGCAGTACTTC.

The chain joins TRBV7-9 to TRBJ2-1, with a weak D call TRBD1 (6 bases). V dropped 5 bases and J dropped 0 bases, with 14 bases sitting between them. Germline V CDR1 and CDR2: SEHNR, FQNEAQ (reference sequence). This CDR3 is built from 16 residues. CDR3 sequence reads: CASSPREGGSYNEQFF. The DNA of the CDR3 is TGTGCCAGCAGCCCCAGGGAAGGGGGCTCCTACAATGAGCAGTTCTTC.

This clonotype was seen a few times. This sequence joins TRBV20-1 and TRBJ2-1, with D perhaps matching TRBD1 or TRBD2 (5 bases each). Trimming pared 0 bases from V and 5 bases from J, leaving 14 bases between. CDR1 is DFQATT, CDR2 SNEGSKA, per germline (reference sequence). The CDR3 totals 15 residues. The CDR3 reads CSARDPLRGHNEQFF. The CDR3 bases are TGCAGTGCTAGAGACCCCTTGAGGGGTCACAATGAGCAGTTCTTC.

The CDR3 reads CASSISGENTDTQYF. The CDR3 DNA reads as TGTGCCAGTAGTATTAGCGGGGAGAACACAGATACGCAGTATTTT. The rearrangement joins TRBV19 to TRBJ2-3, with 8 bases matching TRBD2. This CDR3 spans 15 amino acids. Per the germline V gene, CDR1 is LNHDA and CDR2 is SQIVND (reference sequence). Unmatched junction bases numbered 4, after V lost 3 bases and J lost 2 bases.

V and J are TRBV24-1 and TRBJ1-1; D not certain. This CDR3 has 13 amino acids. Trimming cost V 4 bases and J 1 base, with 6 bases left between them. Germline V gives CDR1 KGHDR, CDR2 SFDVKD. The CDR3 loop reads CATSDSPNTEAFF. DNA of the CDR3: TGTGCCACCAGTGACAGCCCGAACACTGAAGCTTTCTTT.

A few counts support this clonotype. The chain recombines TRBV4-3 with TRBJ2-1, with 7 bases lining up with TRBD1. V shed 0 bases and J 2 bases; nucleotides not matched to a gene: 4. This CDR3 spans 16 amino acids. CDR1 LGHNA and CDR2 YSLEER come from the germline V gene. CDR3 in amino acids: CASSQDQGTAYNEQFF. CDR3 nucleotide sequence: TGCGCCAGCAGCCAAGATCAAGGGACAGCCTACAATGAGCAGTTCTTC.